This is a list of T cell receptor beta chains from one sample in a study of beta chain features in type 1 diabetes. TCRdb's copy holds only in-frame clones and misses some; the assay was immunoSEQ multiplex PCR. The data hold hundreds of thousands of clones, with about 15% observed a single time. Source material: central memory CD4+ T cells from blood. These receptors originate from a man in his thirties or forties in good health. CDR3s include the opening cysteine and the closing phenylalanine or tryptophan. D genes are given only for firm matches. For some rows the clone size is stated as once, few or many, or as a class when expanded; others skip it.

clone size,J gene,V gene,D gene,CDR3 protein,CDR3 DNA
-,TRBJ1-2,TRBV6-6,TRBD1,CASNKNRGYGYTF,TGTGCCAGCAATAAAAACAGGGGCTATGGCTACACCTTC
-,TRBJ2-2,TRBV5-8,-,CASSSGQRSTGELFF,TGTGCCAGCAGCTCCGGACAAAGGAGCACCGGGGAGCTGTTTTTT
-,TRBJ1-3,TRBV10-2,-,CASSDSGRSSGNTIYF,TGCGCCAGCAGTGATTCCGGACGGAGCTCTGGAAACACCATATATTTT
-,TRBJ2-6,TRBV6-4,-,CASSDSVTGANVLTF,TGTGCCAGCAGTGACTCTGTAACCGGGGCCAACGTCCTGACTTTC
-,TRBJ1-5,TRBV4-1,-,CASSQAHSNQPQHF,TGCGCCAGCAGCCAAGCTCATAGCAATCAGCCCCAGCATTTT
-,TRBJ1-2,TRBV7-2,TRBD1,CASSLNTGADGYTF,TGTGCCAGCAGCTTGAACACAGGGGCTGATGGCTACACCTTC
few,TRBJ2-1,TRBV7-8,TRBD2,CASSSRTSGITRSYNEQFF,TGTGCCAGCAGCTCCAGGACTAGCGGGATTACCCGCTCCTACAATGAGCAGTTCTTC
few,TRBJ1-1,TRBV29-1,TRBD1,CSGQGPNTEAFF,TGCAGCGGACAGGGGCCCAACACTGAAGCTTTCTTT
few,TRBJ2-4,TRBV27,TRBD2,CASSNYGLAGPEAKNIQYF,TGTGCCAGCAGCAACTATGGACTAGCGGGACCGGAGGCCAAAAACATTCAGTACTTC
-,TRBJ2-3,TRBV7-2,-,CASSLVRAGDTQYF,TGTGCCAGCAGCTTAGTCAGGGCTGGAGATACGCAGTATTTT
few,TRBJ2-3,TRBV5-1,-,CASSFSGPSTDTQYF,TGCGCCAGCAGCTTTAGCGGTCCTAGCACAGATACGCAGTATTTT
-,TRBJ1-1,TRBV7-2,TRBD1,CASSWGQANTEAFF,TGTGCCAGCAGCTGGGGACAGGCAAACACTGAAGCTTTCTTT
-,TRBJ2-6,TRBV5-1,-,CASSFSQGTSSGANVLTF,TGCGCCAGCAGCTTTTCTCAGGGGACAAGCTCTGGGGCCAACGTCCTGACTTTC
few,TRBJ1-1,TRBV4-3,-,CASSQEGGLSEAFF,TGCGCCAGCAGCCAAGAGGGAGGGTTGTCTGAAGCTTTCTTT
few,TRBJ2-1,TRBV5-1,-,CASSIDRISYNEQFF,TGCGCCAGCAGCATAGACAGAATCTCCTACAATGAGCAGTTCTTC
-,TRBJ1-1,TRBV4-2,-,CASSQEVQGSGEAFF,TGTGCCAGCAGCCAAGAGGTACAGGGAAGTGGGGAAGCTTTCTTT
-,TRBJ1-1,TRBV5-1,-,CASSLGTTTNTEAFF,TGCGCCAGCAGCTTGGGTACGACGACGAACACTGAAGCTTTCTTT
-,TRBJ1-5,TRBV30,-,CAWTTGDSNQPQHF,TGTGCCTGGACGACAGGAGATAGCAATCAGCCCCAGCATTTT
many,TRBJ1-3,TRBV29-1,-,CSVALTANSGNTIYF,TGCAGCGTTGCCCTGACAGCCAACTCTGGAAACACCATATATTTT
-,TRBJ1-2,TRBV7-9,-,CASSLGLDYGYTF,TGTGCCAGCAGCTTGGGACTCGACTATGGCTACACCTTC
-,TRBJ1-4,TRBV4-3,TRBD1,CASSQVWIGTGVGEKLFF,TGCGCCAGCAGCCAAGTCTGGATTGGCACAGGGGTAGGTGAAAAACTGTTTTTT
few,TRBJ2-7,TRBV4-3,TRBD1,CASSQDYGTGDYEQYF,TGCGCCAGCAGCCAAGATTACGGGACAGGGGACTACGAGCAGTACTTC
few,TRBJ2-1,TRBV7-8,-,CASSIFHGGYAGGEQFF,TGTGCCAGCAGCATCTTCCACGGGGGTTACGCTGGCGGTGAGCAGTTCTTC
-,TRBJ2-1,TRBV7-6,-,CASSLVQGSGNEQFF,TGTGCCAGCAGCTTAGTACAGGGTTCAGGCAATGAGCAGTTCTTC